The 15 T cell receptor beta chains below come from one sample, sequenced in a study of control samples from healthy donors and cancer patients. Produced via immunoSEQ multiplex PCR; TCRdb's table is partial and in-frame only. The sample data list some 180,000 clones. The specimen was blood. The receptors derive from a woman aged 25-40 years in good health.

This chain joins TRBV10-3 and TRBJ1-1, with D possibly matching TRBD1 (6 bases). CDR1 and CDR2 (germline): ENHRY, SYGVKD. Trimming took 7 bases from V and 4 from J, leaving 10 bases between them. There are 12 residues in the CDR3. Here the CDR3 reads CAIKTGGTEAFF. The CDR3, as DNA: TGTGCCATCAAGACAGGAGGCACTGAAGCTTTCTTT.

The chain carries TRBV6-5 and TRBJ1-2; D unclear. V was trimmed by 2 bases and J by 1 base, leaving 5 bases between them. Germline V gene data show CDR1 as MNHEY and CDR2 as SVGAGI. The CDR3 contains 13 residues. DNA for the CDR3: TGTGCCAGCAGTTACCGTGATAACTATGGCTACACCTTC. Its translation: CASSYRDNYGYTF.

The chain employs TRBV11-2 and TRBJ1-4; tentative D call: TRBD1 (6 bases). Looked up from germline, CDR1 is SGHAT and CDR2 is FQNNGV. V gave up 6 bases and J gave up 3 bases, with 20 bases separating them. This CDR3 has 17 amino acids. The CDR3 protein is CASRQGRRVVPNEKLFF. CDR3 nucleotides: TGTGCCAGCAGGCAGGGGCGCAGGGTGGTGCCTAATGAAAAACTGTTTTTT.

The chain combines TRBV3-1 (or the pseudogene TRBV3-2) with TRBJ1-3; D not resolved. The CDR3 consists of 14 residues. Trimming cost V 0 bases and J 4 bases, with 7 bases left between them. From germline, CDR1 is LGHDT and CDR2 YNNKEL (reference sequence). This CDR3 reads CASSQDRRGNTIYF. The CDR3 DNA reads as TGTGCCAGCAGCCAAGATCGGCGGGGAAACACCATATATTTT.

The genes are TRBV5-6 and TRBJ1-3, with unresolved D. Germline loops: CDR1 SGHDT, CDR2 YYEEEE. The CDR3 has 16 amino acids. Trimming removed 1 base at V and 1 base at J, with 12 bases between. CDR3 sequence (DNA): TGTGCCAGCAGCTTGTTGAGAGATGGGTCTGGAAACACCATATATTTT. Protein product: CASSLLRDGSGNTIYF.

This chain connects TRBV12-3 or TRBV12-4 to TRBJ1-2; D perhaps matches TRBD1 (6 bases). The CDR3 spans 13 residues. Trimming left V 5 bases short and J 4 bases short, with 11 bases between. The DNA for the CDR3 is TGTGCCAGCAGTCCGACGACAGGCTATGGCTACACCTTC. Amino acids: CASSPTTGYGYTF.

This chain connects TRBV6-2 or TRBV6-3 to TRBJ1-5; D unresolved. This CDR3 spans 16 amino acids. The V end was cut by 5 bases, the J end by 0 bases, with 14 bases between. Germline CDR1 and CDR2: MNHEY and SVGEGT. The CDR3 bases are TGTGCCAGCAGTCCCCAAAGAGAGTATAGCAATCAGCCCCAGCATTTT. Translated, it gives CASSPQREYSNQPQHF.

The chain has TRBV7-9 and TRBJ2-7, with 7 bases lining up with TRBD1. J gave up 4 bases and V 5 bases, and 2 bases lay outside the gene matches. The germline V gene has CDR1 SEHNR and CDR2 FQNEAQ (reference sequence). The CDR3 consists of 12 residues. The CDR3 loop reads CASSRQGYEQYF. The CDR3 DNA follows: TGTGCCAGCAGCCGACAGGGTTACGAGCAGTACTTC. Full variable domain (rest looked up from reference TRBV7-9 and TRBJ2-7): DTGVSQNPRHKITKRGQNVTFRCDPISEHNRLYWYRQTLGQGPEFLTYFQNEAQLEKSRLLSDRFSAERPKGSFSTLEIQRTEQGDSAMYLCASSRQGYEQYFGPGTRLTVT.

DNA for the CDR3: TGTGCCAGTAGTATAGATCAAACGGGCAGGGGACCCCAGCATTTT. It is translated as CASSIDQTGRGPQHF. The chain uses TRBV19 and TRBJ1-5, with TRBD1 as a possible D gene (6 bases). This CDR3 is 15 amino acids long. Germline-derived CDR1 and CDR2 are LNHDA and SQIVND (reference sequence). Trimming shortened V by 0 bases and J by 10 bases, and 16 bases separated the two germline ends.

The V gene is TRBV24-1, the J gene TRBJ1-2; 9 nucleotides align to TRBD1. Looked up from germline, CDR1 is KGHDR and CDR2 is SFDVKD. V lost 4 bases, J lost 7 bases, and 6 bases stayed unmatched. The CDR3 is made up of 14 amino acids. The CDR3 spells CATSEHRGQVGYTF. Written as DNA, the CDR3 is TGTGCCACCAGTGAACACAGGGGGCAGGTTGGCTACACCTTC.

V and J are TRBV19 and TRBJ2-5; 10 bases agree with TRBD2. The CDR3 loop spans 18 amino acids. V trimming: 5 bases; J trimming: 1 base; junction bases outside the gene matches: 13. Germline V CDR1 and CDR2: LNHDA, SQIVND (reference sequence). CDR3 DNA: TGTGCCAGTAGTTCATCGTCTAGCGGGGGTATTATCCAAGAGACCCAGTACTTC. This translates into CASSSSSSGGIIQETQYF.

The rearrangement uses TRBV5-4 and TRBJ2-5; TRBD2 is a possible D gene (7 bases). CDR3 length equals 15 residues. Deletions cut 0 bases from V and 1 base from J, with 10 bases between. CDR1 SGHNT and CDR2 YYREEE come from the germline V gene (reference sequence). The CDR3 sequence is CASSLVGGLQETQYF. The CDR3 region has the DNA TGTGCCAGCAGCTTGGTCGGGGGGCTCCAAGAGACCCAGTACTTC.

V is TRBV28 and J is TRBJ1-2; unclear D gene. V lost 5 bases, J lost 3 bases, and 19 bases lay in between. CDR1 and CDR2 (germline): MDHEN, SYDVKM. The CDR3 extends over 16 amino acids. The CDR3, as DNA: TGTGCCAGCAGTCCTCCGGCTAAAGCCCGTGACTATGGCTACACCTTC. Its translation: CASSPPAKARDYGYTF.

The CDR3 sequence: CASSLRTGREKLFF. The CDR3 nucleotides read TGTGCCAGTAGTCTACGGACAGGGAGAGAAAAACTGTTTTTT. The chain recombines TRBV19 with TRBJ1-4, with TRBD1 matching over 8 bases. Trimming removed 5 bases from V and 8 bases from J; junction bases left unmatched: 7. Germline V CDR1 and CDR2: LNHDA, SQIVND (reference sequence). The CDR3 length is 14 residues.

The chain is built from TRBV15 and TRBJ1-2; D is undetermined. Germline V gene data show CDR1 as LNHNV and CDR2 as YYDKDF (reference sequence). There are 18 residues in the CDR3. V dropped 1 base and J dropped 0 bases, with 18 bases sitting between them. CDR3 nucleotide sequence: TGTGCCACCAGCAGAGGGGGAGCAGTGATCCCTACTAACTATGGCTACACCTTC. It specifies CATSRGGAVIPTNYGYTF.